Listed here are 9 T cell receptor beta chains from one sample, sequenced in a study of OX40 agonist ivuxolimab in advanced cancers. TCRdb keeps only in-frame clones here, not all; method: immunoSEQ multiplex PCR. Altogether roughly 48,000 clones are present, 80% to 90% being singletons, with the ten largest covering roughly 2.1%. The input for sequencing was CD4+ or CD8+ T cells sorted from blood, taken in a trial of the OX40 agonist ivuxolimab. Every receptor here comes from an adult with an advanced solid tumor such as melanoma, head and neck, liver or kidney cancer.

This clone occurred a few times. The V call is TRBV5-6, the J call TRBJ2-2; D unresolved. Germline CDR1 SGHDT, CDR2 YYEEEE. The length of the CDR3 is 15 residues. The V and J ends lost 1 base and 2 bases respectively, with 9 bases between them. The CDR3 reads CASSLYGRNTGELFF. CDR3 nucleotides: TGTGCCAGCAGCTTGTATGGTCGTAACACCGGGGAGCTGTTTTTT.

The chain has TRBV6-5 and TRBJ2-3; TRBD2 agrees at 9 bases. Per the germline V gene, CDR1 is MNHEY and CDR2 is SVGAGI. The V segment lost 6 bases and the J segment 4 bases; nucleotides outside the gene matches: 8. The CDR3 length is 15 residues. CDR3 protein: CASRKAGGWPDTQYF. The CDR3 DNA sequence: TGTGCCAGCAGGAAAGCGGGGGGTTGGCCAGATACGCAGTATTTT.

V gene TRBV2 combines with J gene TRBJ1-3, with TRBD1 as a possible D gene (6 bases). The CDR3 is 18 residues long. Looked up from germline, CDR1 is SNHLY and CDR2 is FYNNEI. Between the trimmed V and J ends, which lost 1 base and 2 bases, there was a span of 18 bases. CDR3 DNA: TGTGCCAGCAGTGAAGGGGGGGCCAGGGAAAGACCTGGAAACACCATATATTTT. Protein sequence: CASSEGGARERPGNTIYF.

The chain combines TRBV6-5 with TRBJ1-1; perhaps TRBD1 as D (5 bases). Trimming took off 6 bases at V and 8 bases at J, with 13 bases between the two ends. CDR3 size: 12 residues. Germline CDR1 reads MNHEY; CDR2 reads SVGAGI. CDR3 coding DNA: TGTGCCAGCAGCCGGGGGGGGTTAGAAGCTTTCTTT. This sequence encodes CASSRGGLEAFF.

The sample holds a few counts of this clone. The chain combines TRBV4-1 with TRBJ2-3; no firm D call. Germline loops: CDR1 MGHRA, CDR2 YSYEKL. The CDR3 length is 14 residues. V was shortened by 6 bases and J by 4 bases, with 14 bases between the two germline ends. The CDR3 loop reads CASRAVGKADTQYF. The CDR3 DNA follows: TGCGCCAGCAGGGCCGTTGGAAAGGCAGATACGCAGTATTTT.

This chain joins TRBV19 and TRBJ2-1; possible D gene TRBD2, 5 bases. CDR3 size: 15 residues. The germline V and J ends were trimmed by 2 bases and 7 bases, with 15 bases remaining between them. Per the germline V gene, CDR1 is LNHDA and CDR2 is SQIVND (reference sequence). The CDR3 DNA sequence: TGTGCCAGTAGTATACTTAGAGCGGTTGGGAATGAGCAGTTCTTC. Residues: CASSILRAVGNEQFF.

The chain employs TRBV7-9 and TRBJ2-1; no clear D gene. V gave up 6 bases and J gave up 3 bases, with 9 bases separating them. There are 13 residues in the CDR3. The V gene's germline CDR1 is SEHNR and CDR2 FQNEAQ (reference sequence). The CDR3 reads CASSRNSYNEQFF. CDR3 nucleotide sequence: TGTGCCAGCAGTCGAAACAGCTACAATGAGCAGTTCTTC.

This clone was seen just once. This chain links TRBV7-8 with TRBJ2-2; TRBD1 aligns across 8 bases. The CDR3 totals 17 residues. Germline CDR1 reads SGHVS; CDR2 reads FQNEAQ. V lost 5 bases to trimming and J lost 2 bases; unmatched junction nucleotides: 10. The CDR3 DNA sequence: TGTGCCAGCAGCCTCGTCGGCGGACAGGGTAACACCGGGGAGCTGTTTTTT. Translation gives CASSLVGGQGNTGELFF.

This chain connects TRBV10-2 to TRBJ1-5, with 7 bases that match TRBD1. CDR1 and CDR2 (germline): WSHSY, SAAADI. The length of the CDR3 is 13 residues. V was clipped by 7 bases and J by 5 bases; unmatched bases: 5. The CDR3 nucleotides read TGCGCCAGCAAGGGGGCTGGGGATCAGCCCCAGCATTTT. Translated: CASKGAGDQPQHF.